Listed below are T cell receptor beta chains from one sample, sequenced in a study of neurological immune-mediated disorders. MiXCR, run by TCRdb on the 5' RACE reads, gives a single entry per CDR3 protein. The sample holds 70,000 to 90,000 distinct CDR3 sequences, approximately 5% seen once. The specimen sequenced was PBMCs. The receptors shown here come from a woman aged 30 to 39 with multiple sclerosis. The CDR3 runs from the conserved cysteine through the conserved F or W. D genes are given only for firm matches. Rows give clone size only sometimes, using once, few, many, or a class for an expanded clone.

j_call cdr3_length clone_size d_call v_call cdr3_nt cdr3_aa
TRBJ1-1 18 few - TRBV6-6 TGTGCCAGCAGTTACCCAGCCCAGGGCCCCATTCGGAACACTGAAGCTTTCTTT CASSYPAQGPIRNTEAFF
TRBJ2-1 13 many - TRBV30 TGTGCCTGTCTCAGGGAGAGAAACAATGAGCAGTTCTTC CACLRERNNEQFF
TRBJ1-5 13 many - TRBV29-1 TGCAGCGTTGGGGGGCAGATGGAACAGCCCCAGCATTTT CSVGGQMEQPQHF
TRBJ2-5 13 many - TRBV4-1 TGCGCCAGCAGCCCCCACAGAGAAGAGACCCAGTACTTC CASSPHREETQYF
TRBJ1-1 16 many - TRBV7-7 TGTGCCAGCAGCTTAATATTTCCCGACGTGAACACTGAAGCTTTCTTT CASSLIFPDVNTEAFF
TRBJ2-6 15 many TRBD2 TRBV5-4 TGTGCCAGCAGCTTGCGGGAGGGTGGGGCCAACGTCCTGACTTTC CASSLREGGANVLTF
TRBJ1-5 13 many - TRBV20-1 TGCAGTGCTAGAATGGACAACAATCAGCCCCAGCATTTT CSARMDNNQPQHF
TRBJ2-2 14 many - TRBV4-1 TGCGCCAGCAGCCACAGCCTTTCCACCGGGGAGCTGTTTTTT CASSHSLSTGELFF
TRBJ2-2 15 - - TRBV3-1 TGTGCCAGCAGCCAACCGATAGAGAACACCGGGGAGCTGTTTTTT CASSQPIENTGELFF
TRBJ2-3 15 few TRBD2 TRBV3-1 TGTGCCAGCAGCCTAACCGGGACTAGAAAAGATACGCAGTATTTT CASSLTGTRKDTQYF
TRBJ1-2 13 many - TRBV20-1 TGCAGTGCTAGAGATCAAAAATCCTATGGCTACACCTTC CSARDQKSYGYTF
TRBJ2-1 12 - - TRBV10-2 TGCGCCAGCAGTGAGGGGCTTTCTGAGCAGTTCTTC CASSEGLSEQFF
TRBJ1-1 15 - - TRBV10-2 TGCGCCAGCAGTGTACGGGGAGGTAGGAGTACTGAAGCTTTCTTT CASSVRGGRSTEAFF
TRBJ1-1 18 many TRBD1 TRBV7-3 TGTGCCAGCAGCTTACGGGGAGGGACAGGACATTTGAACACTGAAGCTTTCTTT CASSLRGGTGHLNTEAFF
TRBJ2-5 14 few - TRBV5-6 TGTGCCAGCAGCTTGGAACGGGTACAAGAGACCCAGTACTTC CASSLERVQETQYF
TRBJ2-1 15 - TRBD1 TRBV7-9 TGTGCCAGCAGGTGGGACAGGGTCTCGAATAATGAGCAGTTCTTC CASRWDRVSNNEQFF
TRBJ2-7 13 many - TRBV6-5 TGTGCCAGCAGTTACTCGACGGTACACGAGCAGTACTTC CASSYSTVHEQYF
TRBJ2-1 13 many - TRBV3-1 TGTGCCAGCATGCAGCCCCCGTACAATGAGCAGTTCTTC CASMQPPYNEQFF
TRBJ2-1 13 many - TRBV20-1 TGCAGTGCTAGAGACAGGGTACGCAATGAGCAGTTCTTC CSARDRVRNEQFF
TRBJ2-3 11 many - TRBV20-1 TGCAGTGCCGACAACAGGGATACGCAGTATTTT CSADNRDTQYF
TRBJ2-2 15 many - TRBV12-3/TRBV12-4 TGTGCCAGCAGTTTAGGTAGTGGGTTGACCGGGGAGCTGTTTTTT CASSLGSGLTGELFF
TRBJ2-1 14 many - TRBV5-1 TGCGCCAGCAGCTTGAGGGCGGGGGCTGGTGAGCAGTTCTTC CASSLRAGAGEQFF
TRBJ2-3 16 many - TRBV20-1 TGCAGTGCCCGGGAAGCTAGGAGGGCAGGCACAGATACGCAGTATTTT CSAREARRAGTDTQYF
TRBJ2-1 14 many TRBD2 TRBV20-1 TGCAGTGCTTACCTAGCGGGAGGAAGCAATGAGCAGTTCTTC CSAYLAGGSNEQFF
TRBJ2-7 15 few - TRBV20-1 TGCAGTGCTAGAAACCTAGAACGGGACCCCTACGAGCAGTACTTC CSARNLERDPYEQYF
TRBJ2-7 12 many - TRBV20-1 TGCAGTGCTCGCGTGCTGGGGGGCGAGCAGTACTTC CSARVLGGEQYF
TRBJ1-2 16 many TRBD1 TRBV6-6 TGTGCCAGCAGTCGCCGGGACAGGGTCAGAAACTATGGCTACACCTTC CASSRRDRVRNYGYTF
TRBJ2-7 16 many TRBD2 TRBV12-3/TRBV12-4 TGTGCCAGCAGTTTAGGACTAGCGGGCGGAGGCTACGAGCAGTACTTC CASSLGLAGGGYEQYF
TRBJ2-1 16 many TRBD2 TRBV5-1 TGCGCCAGCAGCTTCGATGGGACTAGCGGATACCCCGAGCAGTTCTTC CASSFDGTSGYPEQFF
TRBJ2-5 16 many TRBD2 TRBV5-1 TGCGCCAGCAGCTCGGCGGGGACTAGCGGGCAAGAGACCCAGTACTTC CASSSAGTSGQETQYF
TRBJ2-2 14 many - TRBV15 TGTGCCACCAGCAGAGTGGGGGTCCCCGGGGAGCTGTTTTTT CATSRVGVPGELFF
TRBJ2-1 15 - TRBD2 TRBV14 TGTGCCAGCAGCCAAGTGGGGGGGTCCTACAATGAGCAGTTCTTC CASSQVGGSYNEQFF
TRBJ2-1 15 - TRBD2 TRBV19 TGTGCCAGTAGTACTGGACTAGCGGGACGGAATGAGCAGTTCTTC CASSTGLAGRNEQFF